This T cell receptor beta chain was captured in a study of T-cell reconstitution after alpha-beta-depleted transplantation in children. V lost 2 bases to trimming and J lost 2 bases, with 11 bases between them. CDR1 is GTSNPN and CDR2 is SVGIG in the germline V gene (reference sequence). The CDR3 runs 14 residues. This clonotype was counted many times. During its preparation, the TCRbeta library received unique molecular identifiers. In TCRdb, the PCR reads were re-called with MiXCR into one record per CDR3 protein. The data contain about 690,000 distinct CDR3 sequences, approximately 15% of them singletons.

This chain uses TRBV30 with TRBJ2-3; D is possibly TRBD1 (6 bases). Sequences were derived from PBMCs from the stem cell graft donor, sampled from the stem cell graft. The sequence was collected from a human donor who donated a stem cell graft to a child with acute myeloid leukemia. The CDR3 coding sequence is TGTGCCTGGAGTAGGGACACCTCCACAGATACGCAGTATTTT. It encodes CAWSRDTSTDTQYF.